This TCR beta chain was found in a study of blood T cell repertoires in COVID-19. Background on the study: Acute-phase and convalescent COVID-19 samples originated in the United States, Italy and Spain. In each case, the material was cDNA or gDNA derived from T cells, B-cell-depleted T cells, or PBMCs.

The germline CDR1 and CDR2 sequences are KGHSH and LQKENI. V was pared by 2 bases and J by 2 bases, with 6 bases of the junction left unmatched. This CDR3 has 15 amino acids. Methods used by the authors: Amplification from reference gene primers served as the basis for estimated nucleated cell counts. Clones were sequenced by immunoSEQ multiplex PCR, and TCRdb holds only the in-frame ones, with some missing. V and J calls and clone size are copied from that table; D and trimming were computed from the DNA. The sample lists about 250,000 clones, under 90% occurring once. This clone turned up a few times.

The receptor's source is a woman in her thirties or forties who had recovered from COVID-19. The sequencing input was peripheral blood. The J gene is TRBJ2-7, the V gene TRBV18; 7 bases fit TRBD2. For the CDR3, the DNA is TGTGCCAGCTCACCAGGGCTAGCGGAAACCTACGAGCAGTACTTC. Encoded protein: CASSPGLAETYEQYF. Full variable domain (outside the CDR3, taken from reference TRBV18 and TRBJ2-7): NAGVMQNPRHLVRRRGQEARLRCSPMKGHSHVYWYRQLPEEGLKFMVYLQKENIIDESGMPKERFSAEFPKEGPSILRIQQVVRGDSAAYFCASSPGLAETYEQYFGPGTRLTVT.